The subject of this entry is one T cell receptor (beta chain). Donors were grouped by their self-reported clinical history. V lost 8 bases to trimming and J lost 2 bases, with 10 bases between them. This CDR3 region has 13 residues. CDR1 is LGHNT, CDR2 FRNRAP, per germline. This sample stems from a study of blood T cell repertoires in COVID-19. Study in general: From the United States, Italy and Spain came samples of acute and convalescent COVID-19. Sources were T cells, B-cell-depleted T cells, or PBMCs; the material itself was cDNA or gDNA.

Per the authors' pipeline: Estimated nucleated cell counts came from reference gene primer amplification. Clones were read by immunoSEQ multiplex PCR, and TCRdb kept only the in-frame ones, dropping some. That table is the source of V, J and clone size, and D and trimming were worked out from the DNA. This sample has some 340,000 clones, with around 83% found just once. The rearrangement joins TRBV12-5 to TRBJ2-1, with D perhaps matching TRBD1 (5 bases). The sample consisted of PBMCs or T cells enriched from blood (not recorded which). The TCR sequence derives from a woman aged 45 to 65 who had recovered from COVID-19. Written as DNA, the CDR3 is TGTGCTAGTCTTCAGGGCACCTACAATGAGCAGTTCTTC. Residues: CASLQGTYNEQFF.